A selection of T cell receptor beta chains follows, all from one sample in a study of T cell responses to AZD1222 COVID-19 vaccine. Repertoires were generated with immunoSEQ multiplex PCR, while TCRdb's copy carries only in-frame clones and drops some. This sample has about 78,000 clones; 90% occur once, and the top ten carry about 1.3%. The sample consisted of peripheral blood, taken 28 days after the second AZD1222 dose. Every receptor here comes from an adult who received the AZD1222 COVID-19 vaccine. CDR3s include the opening cysteine and the closing phenylalanine or tryptophan. D genes are given only for firm matches. Where a row states a size, it is once, few, many or the class of an expanded clone; other rows omit it.

NA	16	NA	TRBV18	TRBJ1-2	TGTGCCAGCTCACCACGGGGGGATCCCTTGAACTATGGCTACACCTTC	CASSPRGDPLNYGYTF
NA	13	NA	TRBV6-4	TRBJ2-3	TGTGCCAGCAGTAGGACCCTCACAGATACGCAGTATTTT	CASSRTLTDTQYF
NA	19	TRBD2	TRBV27	TRBJ2-7	TGTGCCAGCAGCTTACGGGGCCCGGCTAGCGGGGGGGCGAAACACGAGCAGTACTTC	CASSLRGPASGGAKHEQYF
NA	13	TRBD1	TRBV2	TRBJ2-7	TGTGCCAGAACCGCCCGGGACAGCTACGAGCAGTACTTC	CARTARDSYEQYF
NA	13	NA	TRBV7-8	TRBJ2-7	TGTGCCAGCTCTACAGCGCAGGGTTACGAGCAGTACTTC	CASSTAQGYEQYF
NA	14	TRBD1	TRBV5-6	TRBJ2-7	TGTGCCAGCAGCCTGGACAGGTCCTCCTACGAGCAGTACTTC	CASSLDRSSYEQYF
NA	14	NA	TRBV2	TRBJ1-4	TGTGCCAGCAGCGCCGAGACGGGGAATGAAAAACTGTTTTTT	CASSAETGNEKLFF
NA	15	NA	TRBV7-8	TRBJ2-7	TGTGCCAGCAGCTTAGAAGGGGTTCTCGCCCACGAGCAGTACTTC	CASSLEGVLAHEQYF
once	17	NA	TRBV19	TRBJ1-6	TGTGCCAGTAGTATAGATCCAACGGGCAGAGTCAATTCACCCCTCCACTTT	CASSIDPTGRVNSPLHF
NA	14	TRBD1	TRBV19	TRBJ2-3	TGTGCCAGTCGAGGGGGCCTTAGCACAGATACGCAGTATTTT	CASRGGLSTDTQYF
few	14	NA	TRBV9	TRBJ2-7	TGTGCCAGCAGCGTCACAGGGAACGAGGGCGAGCAGTACTTC	CASSVTGNEGEQYF
NA	14	NA	TRBV20-1	TRBJ2-2	TGCAGTGCTAGTAGGGACCCAGCTACCGGGGAGCTGTTTTTT	CSASRDPATGELFF
NA	15	NA	TRBV27	TRBJ1-1	TGTGCCAGCAGTCCACAGGGTTTTCGGCTTAGTGAAGCTTTCTTT	CASSPQGFRLSEAFF
NA	16	NA	TRBV4-1	TRBJ2-2	TGCGCCAGCAGCCAAAACGGGGGAGGTGGGGCCGGGGAGCTGTTTTTT	CASSQNGGGGAGELFF
NA	11	NA	TRBV11-2	TRBJ1-2	TGTGCCAGCAGCTTAGGAAGAAATTACACCTTC	CASSLGRNYTF
few	15	NA	TRBV10-3	TRBJ1-5	TGTGCCATCAGTACAGGGTGGGGGAGTGATCAGCCCCAGCATTTT	CAISTGWGSDQPQHF
NA	13	NA	TRBV4-1	TRBJ2-1	TGCGCCAGCAGCCAGACTAGATACAATGAGCAGTTCTTC	CASSQTRYNEQFF
NA	17	TRBD1	TRBV9	TRBJ2-6	TGTGCCAGCAGCGCTCAGGGGGCAGCCCCTGGGGCCAACGTCCTGACTTTC	CASSAQGAAPGANVLTF
NA	23	NA	TRBV27	TRBJ1-2	TGTGCCAGCAGTTTTAGCCTAGGGCCTCGGGGATCGCAGCCGTTTTTTTTAGACTATGGCTACACCTTC	CASSFSLGPRGSQPFFLDYGYTF
NA	12	NA	TRBV29-1	TRBJ2-2	TGCAGCGTTCATTTCGGCACCGGGGAGCTGTTTTTT	CSVHFGTGELFF
NA	14	TRBD1	TRBV5-1	TRBJ2-7	TGCGCCAGCAGCTTAGGACAGGGGGCCGACGAGCAGTACTTC	CASSLGQGADEQYF
NA	14	NA	TRBV4-1	TRBJ1-3	TGCGCCAGCAGCCAAGTCCACTCTGGAAACACCATATATTTT	CASSQVHSGNTIYF
once	12	NA	TRBV12-5	TRBJ2-7	TGTGCTAGTGGTTTAGGGACGAACGAGCAGTACTTC	CASGLGTNEQYF
once	16	TRBD1	TRBV9	TRBJ1-2	TGTGCCAGCAGCGGGCCCGGTCAGGGGGCTAACTATGGCTACACCTTC	CASSGPGQGANYGYTF
NA	15	TRBD1	TRBV5-4	TRBJ1-4	TGTGCCAGCAGCAGGGCCGGGACAGGGAATGAAAAACTGTTTTTT	CASSRAGTGNEKLFF
NA	15	TRBD1	TRBV5-1	TRBJ2-1	TGCGCCAGCAGCTTGGGACAGGGAATCCTCAATGAGCAGTTCTTC	CASSLGQGILNEQFF
NA	15	TRBD1	TRBV9	TRBJ1-2	TGTGCCAGCAGCCCGCAGACAGGGGGCGTCTATGGCTACACCTTC	CASSPQTGGVYGYTF
NA	16	TRBD1	TRBV5-3	TRBJ2-5	TGTGCCAGAAGCCCGACTCAGGGACAGAGGAGGGAGACCCAGTACTTC	CARSPTQGQRRETQYF
NA	15	TRBD2	TRBV10-3	TRBJ2-7	TGTGCCATCAGTGATGACGGGGGGAGCTCCTACGAGCAGTACTTC	CAISDDGGSSYEQYF
NA	15	NA	TRBV6-5	TRBJ1-4	TGTGCCAGCAGTAGCACCGGGACGGGGAATGAAAAACTGTTTTTT	CASSSTGTGNEKLFF
NA	13	NA	TRBV6-1	TRBJ1-1	TGTGCCAGCAGTGAACTGGGGGGGACTGAAGCTTTCTTT	CASSELGGTEAFF
NA	15	NA	TRBV9	TRBJ2-1	TGTGCCAGCAGCGTAGGCCCTAGTAGAGGGGTTGAGCAGTTCTTC	CASSVGPSRGVEQFF
once	11	NA	TRBV29-1	TRBJ1-2	TGCAGCGTTGGCGGGAACTATGGCTACACCTTC	CSVGGNYGYTF
once	16	NA	TRBV6-2/TRBV6-3	TRBJ2-7	TGTGCCAGCAGTGATGCCGGGACGGTATCGACCTACGAGCAGTACTTC	CASSDAGTVSTYEQYF
NA	15	TRBD1	TRBV7-9	TRBJ2-7	TGTGCCAGCAGCTTAGCTGACAGGGGCGGCTACGAGCAGTACTTC	CASSLADRGGYEQYF
NA	16	NA	TRBV9	TRBJ2-3	TGTGCCAGCAGCCCCCGAGGGGGGGCGACCACAGATACGCAGTATTTT	CASSPRGGATTDTQYF